One and the same sample provided the 20 T cell receptor beta chains below, sequenced in a study of CD8 T cells in ankylosing spondylitis (dated 2017 in TCRdb). Preparation of the library involved 5' RACE. For sequencing, an Illumina HiSeq 2500 was employed. TCRdb cleaned the public reads at Q25 with fastp, built clones with MiXCR and kept in-frame beta chains. Rows are unified per CDR3 protein, each entry keeping the most common DNA and genes. The sample has about 240,000 distinct CDR3 sequences on record, 8.6% of them singletons. The leading ten clones occupy approximately 7% of the sample. Sequences were obtained from blood, either unsorted or a sorted T cell fraction (not recorded which). All receptors derive from a male donor with ankylosing spondylitis or in good health (not recorded which).

This clonotype was detected many times. V usage is TRBV6-2 or TRBV6-3 and J usage is TRBJ1-2, with D unclear. In germline, CDR1 is MNHEY, CDR2 SVGEGT. V shed 4 bases and J shed 6 bases, with 12 bases lying between them. The CDR3 is 13 amino acids. The CDR3 sequence: CASSLLVTDGYTF. CDR3 DNA sequence: TGTGCCAGCAGTTTGTTAGTCACAGATGGCTACACCTTC.

This clonotype has at least ten counts. The chain recombines TRBV6-2 or TRBV6-3 with TRBJ2-7, with D perhaps matching TRBD2 (5 bases). Germline-derived CDR1 and CDR2 are MNHEY and SVGEGT. The CDR3 totals 13 residues. V gave up 2 bases and J gave up 1 base, with 6 bases separating them. The CDR3 coding sequence is TGTGCCAGCAGTTACCTAGCTTCCTACGAGCAGTACTTC. Residues: CASSYLASYEQYF.

This clonotype has ten or more counts. The CDR3 DNA reads TGTGCCAGCAGGGACCAAAGCTCTGGAAACACCATATATTTT. This translates into CASRDQSSGNTIYF. V and J are TRBV7-9 and TRBJ1-3, with D unclear. Germline V CDR1 and CDR2: SEHNR, FQNEAQ (reference sequence). Trimming left V 6 bases short and J 0 bases short, with 9 bases between. This CDR3 has 14 amino acids.

The V gene is TRBV15, the J gene TRBJ1-1, with D hard to call. Germline CDR1 is LNHNV and CDR2 is YYDKDF (reference sequence). This CDR3 has 14 residues. The ends were cut back, 0 bases at V and 6 bases at J, with 11 bases in the middle. Written as DNA, the CDR3 is TGTGCCACCAGCAGAGATCCGAAGTCAGCTGAAGCTTTCTTT. Encoded protein: CATSRDPKSAEAFF.

This clonotype was seen repeatedly, ten times or more. The V call is TRBV5-6, the J call TRBJ2-7; D not resolved. Germline V gene lookup returns CDR1 SGHDT and CDR2 YYEEEE. Trimming stripped 0 bases from V and 5 bases from J, with 15 bases between. This CDR3 comprises 15 residues. The CDR3 loop reads CASSLAPTTGHEQYF. CDR3 nucleotide sequence: TGTGCCAGCAGCTTGGCTCCGACGACGGGTCACGAGCAGTACTTC.

The table lists this clonotype with many counts. The gene calls are TRBV24-1 and TRBJ2-3, with D perhaps being TRBD1 or TRBD2 (5 bases each). The germline CDR1 and CDR2 sequences are KGHDR and SFDVKD. V was shortened by 2 bases and J by 1 base, with 12 bases between the two germline ends. This CDR3 has 16 residues. The CDR3 loop reads CATSDSDLGGTDTQYF. In DNA form, the CDR3 reads TGTGCCACCAGTGATTCGGACTTGGGGGGCACAGATACGCAGTATTTT.

In its sample, this clonotype was seen a few times. The genes are TRBV18 and TRBJ1-1; D ambiguous. The CDR3 has 13 amino acids. Trimming removed 0 bases from V and 3 bases from J, with 5 bases in between. Germline lookup yields CDR1 KGHSH and CDR2 LQKENI. CDR3 protein: CASSPPGHTEAFF. The CDR3 bases are TGTGCCAGCTCACCACCGGGTCACACTGAAGCTTTCTTT.

This clonotype occurred many times. V gene TRBV12-3 or TRBV12-4 combines with J gene TRBJ2-1; no clear D. V was cut by 1 base and J by 6 bases, with 10 bases left in between. The CDR3 has 14 residues. CDR3 coding DNA: TGTGCCAGCAGTTTAGGGACCAACCCCAATGAGCAGTTCTTC. Translated: CASSLGTNPNEQFF.

This clonotype was seen at least ten times. The DNA for the CDR3 is TGCGCCAGCAGCTCGGACTCCAGGAAGGCTGAAGCTTTCTTT. This encodes CASSSDSRKAEAFF. The chain carries TRBV5-1 and TRBJ1-1; D gene uncertain. Trimming cost V 3 bases and J 6 bases, with 15 bases left between them. The germline V gene has CDR1 SGHRS and CDR2 YFSETQ. This CDR3 is 14 amino acids long.

The gene calls are TRBV10-3 and TRBJ2-2; D is perhaps TRBD2 (6 bases). The CDR3 length is 17 residues. Germline V gene lookup returns CDR1 ENHRY and CDR2 SYGVKD. The V gene lost 0 bases and the J gene lost 5 bases, with 16 bases spanning the gap. Here the CDR3 DNA reads TGTGCCATCAGTGAGTCGGCGGGGTCGGATTGGACCGGGGAGCTGTTTTTT. Residues: CAISESAGSDWTGELFF.

The table lists this clonotype with many counts. The chain carries TRBV29-1 and TRBJ2-1; D remains unclear. V was pared by 8 bases and J by 4 bases, with 9 bases between. Germline assignment: CDR1 SQVTM and CDR2 ANQGSEA. CDR3 length: 11 amino acids. Here the CDR3 reads CSLGRYNEQFF. For the CDR3, the DNA is TGCAGCCTTGGCAGGTACAATGAGCAGTTCTTC.

This clonotype has a count of ten or more. The gene calls are TRBV21-1 and TRBJ2-7. TRBV21-1 constitutes a pseudogene. The CDR3 contains 12 residues. The CDR3 protein is CASSKVGNEQYF. CDR3 nucleotide sequence: TGTGCCAGCAGCAAAGTGGGGAACGAGCAGTACTTC.

This clonotype was seen many times. This chain joins TRBV24-1 and TRBJ2-7; no clear D. Germline V CDR1 and CDR2: KGHDR, SFDVKD. CDR3 length: 13 amino acids. Trimming took 6 bases from V and 2 from J, leaving 10 bases between them. CDR3 loop: CATSLGDTYEQYF. The CDR3 nucleotides read TGTGCCACCAGTCTCGGAGATACCTACGAGCAGTACTTC.

This clonotype was found many times. This rearrangement joins TRBV5-1 to TRBJ2-3; no clear D gene. V was shortened by 5 bases and J by 2 bases, with 15 bases between the two germline ends. Germline V gene sequence: CDR1 SGHRS, CDR2 YFSETQ. The CDR3 sequence is 15 residues long. CDR3 sequence reads: CASSTLFATTDTQYF. CDR3 DNA: TGCGCCAGCAGTACCCTTTTTGCCACCACAGATACGCAGTATTTT.

This clonotype was found many times. This chain links TRBV12-3 or TRBV12-4 with TRBJ2-5; the D is unclear. The CDR3 is made up of 14 amino acids. Trimming cost V 5 bases and J 5 bases, with 15 bases left between them. In DNA form, the CDR3 reads TGTGCCAGCAGTCCTCGACGCCCGGAGGAGACCCAGTACTTC. As protein: CASSPRRPEETQYF.

This clonotype was recorded at least ten times. The chain carries TRBV6-1 and TRBJ2-5; 16 bases are shared with TRBD2. This CDR3 has 15 residues. J lost 5 bases, V lost 10 bases, and 7 bases had no gene match. Germline CDR1 MNHNS, CDR2 SASEGT. The CDR3 reads CATSPGLAGGETQYF. The DNA for the CDR3 is TGTGCCACTTCCCCGGGACTAGCGGGAGGGGAGACCCAGTACTTC.

This clonotype appeared many times. The V gene is TRBV20-1, the J gene TRBJ2-1; D possibly matches TRBD1 or TRBD2 (6 bases each). V dropped 4 bases and J dropped 3 bases, with 16 bases sitting between them. CDR1 DFQATT and CDR2 SNEGSKA come from the germline V gene (reference sequence). The CDR3 is 15 amino acids. The CDR3 protein is CSAMGAGNYYNEQFF. For the CDR3, the DNA is TGCAGTGCTATGGGGGCGGGAAACTACTACAATGAGCAGTTCTTC.

With regard to this clonotype: A much larger clonotype is one base distant, so this may be a read error. The rearrangement joins TRBV20-1 to TRBJ2-7, with D tentatively TRBD1 (6 bases). This CDR3 spans 14 amino acids. The germline V and J ends were trimmed by 2 bases and 3 bases, with 14 bases remaining between them. From germline, CDR1 is DFQATT and CDR2 SNEGSKA (reference sequence). CDR3 in amino acids: CSARPDQGHYEQYF. As DNA, the CDR3 is TGCAGTGCTAGACCAGACCAGGGACACTACGAGCAGTACTTC.

This clonotype was observed many times. CDR3 nucleotides: TGTGCCAGTAGTCCCGACAGGGTTAATGGCTACACCTTC. Its translation is CASSPDRVNGYTF. V gene TRBV19 combines with J gene TRBJ1-2; TRBD1 agrees at 7 bases. The CDR3 covers 13 residues. CDR1 is LNHDA, CDR2 SQIVND, per germline (reference sequence). V lost 5 bases, J lost 6 bases, and 6 bases stayed unmatched.

The sample holds a few counts of this clonotype. Here the CDR3 DNA reads TGCAGTGCTAGGGCACTAGCGGGAGCGAGGAATGAGCAGTTCTTC. It specifies CSARALAGARNEQFF. The rearrangement joins TRBV20-1 to TRBJ2-1, with TRBD2 matching 11 bases. The CDR3 spans 15 residues. Germline-derived CDR1 and CDR2 are DFQATT and SNEGSKA (reference sequence). The ends lost 3 bases at V and 7 bases at J; junction bases unmatched: 8.